This T cell receptor (beta chain) stems from a study of vaccination and CD4 T cells after COVID-19. Noted treatment: roughly 11-day PBMC culture with coronavirus spike peptide pools or control peptides (ViraFEST assay). About this clonotype: Its target is not known. The junction shows a germline mismatch at one end, possibly a read error.

Sequenced with the Oncomine TCR Beta short-read assay was DNA taken from cultured CD4+ T cells. TCRdb independently ran MiXCR on the PCR reads; one entry per CDR3 protein. The data contain some 14,000 distinct CDR3 sequences, roughly 28% of them singletons. Per the germline V gene, CDR1 is SSHAT and CDR2 is FNYEAQ (reference sequence). This CDR3 has 13 amino acids. The chain is built from TRBV7-7 and TRBJ2-1; TRBD1 is a possible D gene (5 bases). The receptor was derived from a human donor with COVID-19. Sequencing was carried out using cultured CD4+ T cells from blood. The CDR3 loop is CASSLGLNNEQFF. The DNA of the CDR3 is TGTGCTAGCAGCTTGGGGCTAAACAATGAGCAGTTCTTC.